What follows are 3 T cell receptor beta chains derived from one specimen sequenced in a study of T cell responses to AZD1222 COVID-19 vaccine. Using immunoSEQ multiplex PCR, the repertoire was profiled, and TCRdb retains in-frame clones only, with some absent. The sample lists about 26,000 clones; 88% were seen once. This specimen consisted of peripheral blood, obtained 28 days after the second AZD1222 dose. The receptors were gathered from an adult who received the AZD1222 COVID-19 vaccine.

This sequence joins TRBV29-1 and TRBJ2-3; 9 bases agree with TRBD1. The V and J ends lost 4 bases and 1 base, in that order; junction bases with no gene match: 6. Germline-derived CDR1 and CDR2 are SQVTM and ANQGSEA. CDR3 length equals 15 residues. CDR3 sequence: CSVVQGQGRTDTQYF. CDR3 sequence (DNA): TGCAGCGTTGTACAGGGACAGGGCCGCACAGATACGCAGTATTTT.

The chain uses TRBV7-9 and TRBJ1-5; D is unresolved. Looked up from germline, CDR1 is SEHNR and CDR2 is FQNEAQ (reference sequence). Trimming took 5 bases from V and 1 from J, leaving 12 bases between them. CDR3 length: 15 residues. CDR3 DNA sequence: TGTGCCAGCAGCCCTGAATGGGGAAGCAATCAGCCCCAGCATTTT. Protein product: CASSPEWGSNQPQHF.

The chain joins TRBV7-2 to TRBJ1-2; 9 bases map to TRBD1. The V and J ends lost 0 bases and 6 bases, in that order; junction bases with no gene match: 5. The germline V gene has CDR1 SGHTA and CDR2 FQGNSA. This CDR3 has 15 amino acids. The CDR3 DNA sequence: TGTGCCAGCAGCTTAGCCGGGACAGGGAATAATGGCTACACCTTC. Translating it yields CASSLAGTGNNGYTF. The full variable domain, with the rest looked up from reference TRBV7-2 and TRBJ1-2, is GAGVSQSPSNKVTEKGKDVELRCDPISGHTALYWYRQSLGQGLEFLIYFQGNSAPDKSGLPSDRFSAERTGGSVSTLTIQRTQQEDSAVYLCASSLAGTGNNGYTFGSGTRLTVV.